These T cell receptor beta chains were read from a single sample in a study of T cell responses to AZD1222 COVID-19 vaccine. Libraries were prepared by immunoSEQ multiplex PCR; TCRdb keeps only in-frame clonotypes and omits some of them. The profile shows 150,000 or so clones, roughly nine tenths of them singletons. This specimen was peripheral blood, taken on day 0 of AZD1222 vaccination. The receptors were sampled from an adult in good health. Each CDR3 is given with its conserved first and last residue. The D gene is left open where the match is weak. Rows give clone size only sometimes, using once, few, many, or a class for an expanded clone.

d_call: -; clone_size: -; v_call: TRBV14; j_call: TRBJ1-3; cdr3_nt: TGTGCCAGCGGACGGACAGTTGGAAACACCATATATTTT; cdr3_aa: CASGRTVGNTIYF
d_call: TRBD2; clone_size: -; v_call: TRBV24-1; j_call: TRBJ2-7; cdr3_nt: TGTGCCACCGGGGGGGTCGCTAATTCCTACGAGCAGTACTTC; cdr3_aa: CATGGVANSYEQYF
d_call: -; clone_size: -; v_call: TRBV6-5; j_call: TRBJ2-2; cdr3_nt: TGTGCCAGCAGCCTCGGGGAGGTCACCGGGGAGCTGTTTTTT; cdr3_aa: CASSLGEVTGELFF
d_call: TRBD2; clone_size: -; v_call: TRBV6-5; j_call: TRBJ2-1; cdr3_nt: TGTGCCAGCAGCCGCGGACTAGCAGGGATTCATGAGCAGTTCTTC; cdr3_aa: CASSRGLAGIHEQFF
d_call: -; clone_size: -; v_call: TRBV3-1/TRBV3-2; j_call: TRBJ2-2; cdr3_nt: TGTGCCAGCAGCAGCACTAGCACCGGGGAGCTGTTTTTT; cdr3_aa: CASSSTSTGELFF
d_call: TRBD2; clone_size: -; v_call: TRBV27; j_call: TRBJ2-7; cdr3_nt: TGTGCCAGCAGCTCACTTCGGGAGGGCTCCTACGAGCAGTACTTC; cdr3_aa: CASSSLREGSYEQYF
d_call: TRBD1; clone_size: -; v_call: TRBV7-8; j_call: TRBJ1-1; cdr3_nt: TGTGCCAGCAGTCGTCGGGACAGGGGCGAATACACTGAAGCTTTCTTT; cdr3_aa: CASSRRDRGEYTEAFF
d_call: TRBD1; clone_size: -; v_call: TRBV7-2; j_call: TRBJ2-7; cdr3_nt: TGTGCCAGCAGCCCACAAGGACAGGGGGCTGGGTACGAGCAGTACTTC; cdr3_aa: CASSPQGQGAGYEQYF
d_call: -; clone_size: -; v_call: TRBV4-3; j_call: TRBJ1-6; cdr3_nt: TGCGCCAGCAGCCAAACGACCACAGGGCCCTATAATTCACCCCTCCACTTT; cdr3_aa: CASSQTTTGPYNSPLHF
d_call: -; clone_size: -; v_call: TRBV20-1; j_call: TRBJ2-3; cdr3_nt: TGCAGTGCTAGTGGGAAAACTGGCACAGATACGCAGTATTTT; cdr3_aa: CSASGKTGTDTQYF
d_call: -; clone_size: -; v_call: TRBV11-3; j_call: TRBJ1-1; cdr3_nt: TGTGCCAGCAGCTTAGAGAGGACAGCTCATGTGGAACGGCCCACTGAAGCTTTCTTT; cdr3_aa: CASSLERTAHVERPTEAFF
d_call: -; clone_size: once; v_call: TRBV3-1/TRBV3-2; j_call: TRBJ2-7; cdr3_nt: TGTGCCAGCAGCCATGACAGAGCATACGAGCAGTACTTC; cdr3_aa: CASSHDRAYEQYF
d_call: TRBD2; clone_size: -; v_call: TRBV10-2; j_call: TRBJ2-2; cdr3_nt: TGCGCCAGCAGTGGCGTGGGGGGGGAGACCGGGGAGCTGTTTTTT; cdr3_aa: CASSGVGGETGELFF
d_call: -; clone_size: once; v_call: TRBV19; j_call: TRBJ1-5; cdr3_nt: TGTGCCAGTAGTAGGGGGGCCGGTCAGCCCCAGCATTTT; cdr3_aa: CASSRGAGQPQHF
d_call: -; clone_size: -; v_call: TRBV7-9; j_call: TRBJ2-3; cdr3_nt: TGTGCCAGCAGCTTAGGACGGGCCGGGGGGCGGGATACGCAGTATTTT; cdr3_aa: CASSLGRAGGRDTQYF
d_call: TRBD1; clone_size: -; v_call: TRBV6-5; j_call: TRBJ1-5; cdr3_nt: TGTGCCAGCGCTACAGGGGTAGTATGGCAGCCCCAGCATTTT; cdr3_aa: CASATGVVWQPQHF
d_call: -; clone_size: -; v_call: TRBV11-2; j_call: TRBJ2-2; cdr3_nt: TGTGCCAGCAGCCCACCGAGCGGCACCGGGGAGCTGTTTTTT; cdr3_aa: CASSPPSGTGELFF
d_call: -; clone_size: -; v_call: TRBV7-3; j_call: TRBJ1-3; cdr3_nt: TGTGCCAGCAGCCCACACTCGGTGGGGTTAGGAAACACCATATATTTT; cdr3_aa: CASSPHSVGLGNTIYF
d_call: -; clone_size: -; v_call: TRBV6-2/TRBV6-3; j_call: TRBJ1-1; cdr3_nt: TGTGCCAGCAGTTACTCGAGAAGAAACACTGAAGCTTTCTTT; cdr3_aa: CASSYSRRNTEAFF
d_call: TRBD2; clone_size: -; v_call: TRBV5-4; j_call: TRBJ2-1; cdr3_nt: TGTGCCAGCAGCTTGCTAGCGGGAGACTACAATGAGCAGTTCTTC; cdr3_aa: CASSLLAGDYNEQFF
d_call: TRBD1; clone_size: -; v_call: TRBV11-2; j_call: TRBJ1-4; cdr3_nt: TGTGCCAGCAGCTCAGGCCAGGGGGTGTTTGGAGAAAAACTGTTTTTT; cdr3_aa: CASSSGQGVFGEKLFF
d_call: TRBD1; clone_size: few; v_call: TRBV4-3; j_call: TRBJ1-1; cdr3_nt: TGCGCCAGCAGCCAAGATCATCCCCAGGGGGGCACTGAAGCTTTCTTT; cdr3_aa: CASSQDHPQGGTEAFF
d_call: TRBD1; clone_size: -; v_call: TRBV4-3; j_call: TRBJ1-3; cdr3_nt: TGCGCCAGCAGCCAAGATAGGACAGGGGGAGACACCATATATTTT; cdr3_aa: CASSQDRTGGDTIYF
d_call: TRBD1; clone_size: -; v_call: TRBV29-1; j_call: TRBJ1-1; cdr3_nt: TGCAGCGTTGCCTCAGGGGGACCGTACACTGAAGCTTTCTTT; cdr3_aa: CSVASGGPYTEAFF
d_call: -; clone_size: -; v_call: TRBV24-1; j_call: TRBJ2-1; cdr3_nt: TGTGCCACCAGTGATTTAACCGGGGCTGAGCAGTTCTTC; cdr3_aa: CATSDLTGAEQFF
d_call: -; clone_size: -; v_call: TRBV5-4; j_call: TRBJ1-4; cdr3_nt: TGTGCCAGCAGCCGAGGACAGTCAAATGAAAAACTGTTTTTT; cdr3_aa: CASSRGQSNEKLFF
d_call: TRBD1; clone_size: -; v_call: TRBV7-6; j_call: TRBJ1-3; cdr3_nt: TGTGCCAGCAGCTTAGTCGCAGGGGGTCCTTCTGGAAACACCATATATTTT; cdr3_aa: CASSLVAGGPSGNTIYF
d_call: -; clone_size: -; v_call: TRBV7-2; j_call: TRBJ2-3; cdr3_nt: TGTGCCAGCAGCTCAGGACTGGCCCCAGGTACGCAGTATTTT; cdr3_aa: CASSSGLAPGTQYF
d_call: TRBD2; clone_size: -; v_call: TRBV7-2; j_call: TRBJ2-1; cdr3_nt: TGTGCCAGCGGGGCGGGAGCCGAATCCTACAATGAGCAGTTCTTC; cdr3_aa: CASGAGAESYNEQFF
d_call: TRBD1; clone_size: once; v_call: TRBV2; j_call: TRBJ1-2; cdr3_nt: TGTGCCAGCACCCAGGACCGGGACAGGGGGCGAGGTGGCTACACCTTC; cdr3_aa: CASTQDRDRGRGGYTF
d_call: TRBD1; clone_size: -; v_call: TRBV7-9; j_call: TRBJ2-7; cdr3_nt: TGTGCCAGCAGCTTAACGGGACAGGACGGCGAGCAGTACTTC; cdr3_aa: CASSLTGQDGEQYF
d_call: -; clone_size: -; v_call: TRBV27; j_call: TRBJ2-3; cdr3_nt: TGTGCCAGCAGTTTTTTCCGGGGCCGGGGTTCTCTCACAGATACGCAGTATTTT; cdr3_aa: CASSFFRGRGSLTDTQYF
d_call: -; clone_size: -; v_call: TRBV11-2; j_call: TRBJ2-5; cdr3_nt: TGTGCCAGCAGTTACCAGACTAGGAGCCAAGAGACCCAGTACTTC; cdr3_aa: CASSYQTRSQETQYF
d_call: -; clone_size: -; v_call: TRBV7-2; j_call: TRBJ1-1; cdr3_nt: TGTGCCAGCAGCTTAGGAGGACCTCCTAGGGAAGCTTTCTTT; cdr3_aa: CASSLGGPPREAFF
d_call: TRBD1; clone_size: -; v_call: TRBV5-6; j_call: TRBJ1-4; cdr3_nt: TGTGCCAGCAGCTTGGTGGGGACAGGGACTGAAAAACTGTTTTTT; cdr3_aa: CASSLVGTGTEKLFF
d_call: -; clone_size: -; v_call: TRBV6-6; j_call: TRBJ2-7; cdr3_nt: TGTGCCAGCAGCCAAATCTCCGGCGAGCAGTACTTC; cdr3_aa: CASSQISGEQYF
d_call: -; clone_size: -; v_call: TRBV7-8; j_call: TRBJ2-7; cdr3_nt: TGTGCCAGCAGCTTAGTAGGCGAGCAGTACTTC; cdr3_aa: CASSLVGEQYF
d_call: -; clone_size: -; v_call: TRBV4-1; j_call: TRBJ2-7; cdr3_nt: TGCGCCAGCAGCCAAGCCCGACGGGGACCAAAAGGCTACGAGCAGTACTTC; cdr3_aa: CASSQARRGPKGYEQYF
d_call: -; clone_size: -; v_call: TRBV18; j_call: TRBJ1-1; cdr3_nt: TGTGCCAGCTCACCCCCGACGGGGACGAACACTGAAGCTTTCTTT; cdr3_aa: CASSPPTGTNTEAFF
d_call: TRBD2; clone_size: -; v_call: TRBV6-8; j_call: TRBJ2-7; cdr3_nt: TGTGCCGCCCGGACTAGCAGCGAGCAGTACTTC; cdr3_aa: CAARTSSEQYF
d_call: -; clone_size: once; v_call: TRBV7-3; j_call: TRBJ1-3; cdr3_nt: TGTGCCAGCAGCCGAGGATACGCGGGGGGCTCTGGAAACACCATATATTTT; cdr3_aa: CASSRGYAGGSGNTIYF
d_call: -; clone_size: -; v_call: TRBV4-3; j_call: TRBJ1-2; cdr3_nt: TGCGCCAGCAGCCAAGTTGGGGACGGAATCTATGGCTACACCTTC; cdr3_aa: CASSQVGDGIYGYTF
d_call: -; clone_size: once; v_call: TRBV18; j_call: TRBJ1-1; cdr3_nt: TGTGCCAGCTCACCGGAGAACCGGAACACTGAAGCTTTCTTT; cdr3_aa: CASSPENRNTEAFF
d_call: -; clone_size: once; v_call: TRBV3-1/TRBV3-2; j_call: TRBJ1-5; cdr3_nt: TGTGCCAGCAGCCAAGATAAACAGGGTAATCAGCCCCAGCATTTT; cdr3_aa: CASSQDKQGNQPQHF
d_call: -; clone_size: -; v_call: TRBV3-1/TRBV3-2; j_call: TRBJ1-1; cdr3_nt: TGTGCCAGCAGCCCCCAAACGACCGTGAACACTGAAGCTTTCTTT; cdr3_aa: CASSPQTTVNTEAFF
d_call: TRBD1; clone_size: once; v_call: TRBV27; j_call: TRBJ1-2; cdr3_nt: TGTGCCAGCAGTGGCGGGGACAGGGTGTATGGCTACACCTTC; cdr3_aa: CASSGGDRVYGYTF
d_call: -; clone_size: -; v_call: TRBV11-3; j_call: TRBJ2-7; cdr3_nt: TGTGCCAGCAGCTCCAACACAGGGATCTACGAGCAGTACTTC; cdr3_aa: CASSSNTGIYEQYF
d_call: -; clone_size: -; v_call: TRBV29-1; j_call: TRBJ1-2; cdr3_nt: TGCAGCGTTGAGAGGGTCTCTGGCTACACCTTC; cdr3_aa: CSVERVSGYTF
d_call: -; clone_size: -; v_call: TRBV5-1; j_call: TRBJ1-3; cdr3_nt: TGCGCCAGCGCCAGTGGAAACACCATATATTTT; cdr3_aa: CASASGNTIYF
d_call: TRBD1; clone_size: -; v_call: TRBV27; j_call: TRBJ1-2; cdr3_nt: TGTGCCAGCAGTTATACAAGACAGGGAACTTCTACTGGCTACACCTTC; cdr3_aa: CASSYTRQGTSTGYTF
d_call: -; clone_size: -; v_call: TRBV5-6; j_call: TRBJ1-4; cdr3_nt: TGTGCCAGCAGCTCCGGGAACAATGAAAAACTGTTTTTT; cdr3_aa: CASSSGNNEKLFF
d_call: TRBD1; clone_size: -; v_call: TRBV18; j_call: TRBJ2-7; cdr3_nt: TGTGCCAGCTCGTCCGGGACAGGGGACGAGCAGTACTTC; cdr3_aa: CASSSGTGDEQYF
d_call: -; clone_size: -; v_call: TRBV28; j_call: TRBJ1-4; cdr3_nt: TGTGCCAGCATCCATAGGGGGGCAGCTAGCGAAAAACTGTTTTTT; cdr3_aa: CASIHRGAASEKLFF
d_call: TRBD2; clone_size: -; v_call: TRBV3-1/TRBV3-2; j_call: TRBJ2-1; cdr3_nt: TGTGCCAGCAGCCAAAGACTAGCGGGGGGCAGGGTGAATGAGCAGTTCTTC; cdr3_aa: CASSQRLAGGRVNEQFF
d_call: -; clone_size: -; v_call: TRBV5-1; j_call: TRBJ2-7; cdr3_nt: TGCGCCAGCAGCTTGGAATACCACACCTACGAGCAGTACTTC; cdr3_aa: CASSLEYHTYEQYF
d_call: -; clone_size: -; v_call: TRBV6-2/TRBV6-3; j_call: TRBJ1-2; cdr3_nt: TGTGCCAGCAGCTCTAGGGGTGACGGCTATGGCTACACCTTC; cdr3_aa: CASSSRGDGYGYTF
d_call: -; clone_size: -; v_call: TRBV7-2; j_call: TRBJ2-3; cdr3_nt: TGTGCCAGCAGCTTAGTCCCCCGTTCCACAGATACGCAGTATTTT; cdr3_aa: CASSLVPRSTDTQYF